This note documents a single T cell receptor (beta chain) sequence. Sequenced by immunoSEQ multiplex PCR; TCRdb stores in-frame clones only, minus some. The sample has 65,000 to 75,000 clones, around four fifths seen once. CDR1 is MDHEN and CDR2 is SYDVKM in the germline V gene. This CDR3 has 14 amino acids. V was trimmed by 1 base and J by 0 bases, leaving 6 bases between them. These data belong to a study of T cell responses to AZD1222 COVID-19 vaccine. The chain links TRBV28 to TRBJ1-1; no firm D call. Sequencing used peripheral blood, obtained on day 0 of AZD1222 vaccination. This clonotype was sampled from an adult in good health. CDR3 bases: TGTGCCAGCAGTTTATTCTCGATGAACACTGAAGCTTTCTTT. This gives the protein CASSLFSMNTEAFF. The variable domain in full, with the rest retrieved from reference TRBV28 and TRBJ1-1, is DVKVTQSSRYLVKRTGEKVFLECVQDMDHENMFWYRQDPGLGLRLIYFSYDVKMKEKGDIPEGYSVSREKKERFSLILESASTNQTSMYLCASSLFSMNTEAFFGQGTRLTVV.